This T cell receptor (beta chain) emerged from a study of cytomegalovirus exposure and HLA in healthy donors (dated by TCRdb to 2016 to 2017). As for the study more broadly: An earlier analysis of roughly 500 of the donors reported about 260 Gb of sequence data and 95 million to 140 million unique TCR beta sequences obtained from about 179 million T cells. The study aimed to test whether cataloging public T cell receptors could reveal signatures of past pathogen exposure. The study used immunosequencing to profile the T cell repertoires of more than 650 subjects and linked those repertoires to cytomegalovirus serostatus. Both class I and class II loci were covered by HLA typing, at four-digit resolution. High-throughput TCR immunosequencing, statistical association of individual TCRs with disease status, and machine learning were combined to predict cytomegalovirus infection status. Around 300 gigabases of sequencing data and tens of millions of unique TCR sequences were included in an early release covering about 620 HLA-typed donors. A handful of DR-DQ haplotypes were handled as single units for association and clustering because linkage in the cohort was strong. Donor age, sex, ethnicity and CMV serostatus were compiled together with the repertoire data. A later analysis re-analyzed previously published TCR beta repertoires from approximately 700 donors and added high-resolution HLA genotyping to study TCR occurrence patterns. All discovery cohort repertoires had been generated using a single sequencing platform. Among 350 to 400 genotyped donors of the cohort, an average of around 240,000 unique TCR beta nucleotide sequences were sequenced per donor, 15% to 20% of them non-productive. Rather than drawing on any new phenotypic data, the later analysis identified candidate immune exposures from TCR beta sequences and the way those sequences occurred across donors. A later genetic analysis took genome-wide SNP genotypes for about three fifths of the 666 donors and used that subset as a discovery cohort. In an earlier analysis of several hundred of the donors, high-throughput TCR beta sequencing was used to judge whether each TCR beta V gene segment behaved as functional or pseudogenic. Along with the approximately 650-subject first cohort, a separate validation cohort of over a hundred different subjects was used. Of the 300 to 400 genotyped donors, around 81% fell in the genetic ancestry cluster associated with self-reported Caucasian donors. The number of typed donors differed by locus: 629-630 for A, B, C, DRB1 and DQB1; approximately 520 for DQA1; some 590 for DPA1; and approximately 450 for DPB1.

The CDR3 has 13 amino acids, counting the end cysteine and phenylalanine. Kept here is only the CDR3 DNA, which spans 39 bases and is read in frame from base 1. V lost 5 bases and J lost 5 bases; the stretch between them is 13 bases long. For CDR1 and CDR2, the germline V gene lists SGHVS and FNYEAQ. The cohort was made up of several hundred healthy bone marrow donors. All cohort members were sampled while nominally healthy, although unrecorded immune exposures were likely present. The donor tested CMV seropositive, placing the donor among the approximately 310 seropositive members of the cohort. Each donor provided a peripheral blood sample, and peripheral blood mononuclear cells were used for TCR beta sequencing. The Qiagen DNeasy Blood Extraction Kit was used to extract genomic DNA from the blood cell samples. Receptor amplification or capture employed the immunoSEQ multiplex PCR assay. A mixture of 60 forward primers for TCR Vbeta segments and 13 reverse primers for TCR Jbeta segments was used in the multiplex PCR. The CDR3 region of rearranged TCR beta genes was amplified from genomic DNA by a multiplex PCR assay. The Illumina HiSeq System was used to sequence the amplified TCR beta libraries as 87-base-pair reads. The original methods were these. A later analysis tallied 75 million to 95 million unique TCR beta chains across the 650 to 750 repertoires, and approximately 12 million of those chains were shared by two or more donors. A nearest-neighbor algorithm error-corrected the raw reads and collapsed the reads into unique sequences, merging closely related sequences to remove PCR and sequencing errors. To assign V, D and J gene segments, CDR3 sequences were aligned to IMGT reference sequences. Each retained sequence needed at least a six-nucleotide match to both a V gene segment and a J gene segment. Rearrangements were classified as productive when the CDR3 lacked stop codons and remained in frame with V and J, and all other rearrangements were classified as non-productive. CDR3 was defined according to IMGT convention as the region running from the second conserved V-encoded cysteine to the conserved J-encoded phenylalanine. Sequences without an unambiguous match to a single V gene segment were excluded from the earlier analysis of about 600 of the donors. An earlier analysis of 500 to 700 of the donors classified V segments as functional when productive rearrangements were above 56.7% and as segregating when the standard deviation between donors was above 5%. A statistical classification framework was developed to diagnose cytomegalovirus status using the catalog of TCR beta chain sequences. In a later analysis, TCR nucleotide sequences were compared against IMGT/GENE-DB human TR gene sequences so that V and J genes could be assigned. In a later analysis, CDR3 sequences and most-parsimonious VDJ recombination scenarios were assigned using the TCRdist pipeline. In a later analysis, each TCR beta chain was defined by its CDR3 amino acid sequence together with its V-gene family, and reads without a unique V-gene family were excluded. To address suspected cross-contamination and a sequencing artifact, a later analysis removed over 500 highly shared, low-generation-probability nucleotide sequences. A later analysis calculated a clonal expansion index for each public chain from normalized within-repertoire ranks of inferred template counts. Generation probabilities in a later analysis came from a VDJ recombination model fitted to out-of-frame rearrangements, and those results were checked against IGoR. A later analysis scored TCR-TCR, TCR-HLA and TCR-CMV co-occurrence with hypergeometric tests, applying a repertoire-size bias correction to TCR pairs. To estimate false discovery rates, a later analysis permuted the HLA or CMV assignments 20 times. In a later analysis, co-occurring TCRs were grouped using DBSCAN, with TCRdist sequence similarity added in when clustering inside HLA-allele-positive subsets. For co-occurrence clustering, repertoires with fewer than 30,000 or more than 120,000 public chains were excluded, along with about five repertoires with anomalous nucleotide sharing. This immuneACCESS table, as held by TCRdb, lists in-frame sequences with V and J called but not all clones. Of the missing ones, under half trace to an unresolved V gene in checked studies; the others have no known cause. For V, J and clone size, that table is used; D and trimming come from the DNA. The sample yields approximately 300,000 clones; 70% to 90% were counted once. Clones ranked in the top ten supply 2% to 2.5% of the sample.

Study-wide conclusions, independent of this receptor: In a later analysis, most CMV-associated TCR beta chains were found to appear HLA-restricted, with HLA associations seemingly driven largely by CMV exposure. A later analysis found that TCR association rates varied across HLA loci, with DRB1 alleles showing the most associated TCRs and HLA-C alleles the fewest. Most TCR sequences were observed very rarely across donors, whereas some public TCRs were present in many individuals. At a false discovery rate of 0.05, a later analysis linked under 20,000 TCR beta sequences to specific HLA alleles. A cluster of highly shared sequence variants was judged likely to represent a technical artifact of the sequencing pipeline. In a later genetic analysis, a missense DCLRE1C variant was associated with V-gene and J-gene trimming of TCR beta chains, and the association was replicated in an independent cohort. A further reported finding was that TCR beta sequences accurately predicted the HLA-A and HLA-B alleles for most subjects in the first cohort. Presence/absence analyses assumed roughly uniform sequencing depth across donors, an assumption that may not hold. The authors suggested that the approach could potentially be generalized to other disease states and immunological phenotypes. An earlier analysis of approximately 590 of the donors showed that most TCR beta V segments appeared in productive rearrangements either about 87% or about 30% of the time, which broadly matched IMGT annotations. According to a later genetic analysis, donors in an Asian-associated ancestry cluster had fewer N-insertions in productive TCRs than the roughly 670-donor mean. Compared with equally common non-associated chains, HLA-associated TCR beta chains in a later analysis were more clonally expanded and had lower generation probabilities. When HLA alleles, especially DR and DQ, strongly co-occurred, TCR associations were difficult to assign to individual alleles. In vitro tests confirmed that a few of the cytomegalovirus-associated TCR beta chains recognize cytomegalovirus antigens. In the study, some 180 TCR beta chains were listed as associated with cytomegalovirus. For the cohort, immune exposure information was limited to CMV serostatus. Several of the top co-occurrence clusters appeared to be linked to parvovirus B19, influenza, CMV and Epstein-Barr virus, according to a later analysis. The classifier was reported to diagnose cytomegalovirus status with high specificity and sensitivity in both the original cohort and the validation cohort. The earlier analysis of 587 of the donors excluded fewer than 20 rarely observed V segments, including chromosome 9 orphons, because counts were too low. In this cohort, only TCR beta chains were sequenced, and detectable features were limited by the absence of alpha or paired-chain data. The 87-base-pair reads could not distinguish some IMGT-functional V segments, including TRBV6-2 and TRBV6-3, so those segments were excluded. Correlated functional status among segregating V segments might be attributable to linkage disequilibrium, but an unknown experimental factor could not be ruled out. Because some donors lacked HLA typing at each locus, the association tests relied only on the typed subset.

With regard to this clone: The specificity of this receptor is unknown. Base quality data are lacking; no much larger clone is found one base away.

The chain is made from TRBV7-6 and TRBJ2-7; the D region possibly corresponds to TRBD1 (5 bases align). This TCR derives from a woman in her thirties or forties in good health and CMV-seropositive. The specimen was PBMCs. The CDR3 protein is CASSPRESNEQYF. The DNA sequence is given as TGTGCCAGCAGCCCCAGGGAATCGAACGAGCAGTACTTC.